The rows below give T cell receptor beta chains drawn from one sample of a study of blood T cell repertoires in COVID-19. Using immunoSEQ multiplex PCR, the repertoire was profiled, and TCRdb retains in-frame clones only, with some absent. There are around 250,000 clones in the sample; 65% to 85% occur only once, and around 6% lies in the top ten. Sequencing was performed on peripheral blood. The receptors come from a man at least 80 years old with acute or convalescent COVID-19. The CDR3 runs from the conserved cysteine through the conserved F or W.

TRBV30 14 CAWRDGGRTGELFF
TRBV13 14 CASSLGQRTGELFF
TRBV27 15 CASSLQGLSYNEQFF
TRBV5-6 15 CASSTFSYSTDTQYF
TRBV19 14 CASSGSGVTGELFF
TRBV9 14 CASSVSGRTGELFF
TRBV2 13 CASSKTGLAEAFF
TRBV5-1 13 CASSLGREYGYTF
TRBV7-7 15 CASSRGGSTVETQYF
TRBV11-2 15 CASSLTAGAAQTQYF
TRBV3-1/TRBV3-2 14 CASSLGGGNTEAFF
TRBV9 15 CASSPVGGLSYEQYF
TRBV18 16 CASSQGLAGTTDTQYF
TRBV10-1 15 CASTPGGSAENEQFF
TRBV5-4 15 CASSLGTSGFFEQYF
TRBV3-1/TRBV3-2 13 CASSQEPVKGYTF
TRBV5-1 15 CASSWDGQGFYEQYF
TRBV3-1/TRBV3-2 17 CASSQEVGTKGNSPLHF
TRBV6-6 12 CASSYSNGELFF
TRBV10-3 14 CAISRGTDQETQYF
TRBV27 13 CASRRDRTGTLFF
TRBV27 15 CASSLGLARTYEQYF
TRBV6-4 14 CASTSGGFTGELFF
TRBV5-1 15 CASSLDAGGIYGYTF
TRBV27 16 CASRELAGGTRDTQYF
TRBV6-5 13 CASGTISSGELFF
TRBV11-2 13 CASSSPVEYEQYF
TRBV5-8 17 CASIRDISVWGYYEQYF
TRBV7-8 14 CASSLRQGDSPLHF
TRBV18 16 CASSPADRGWNQPQHF
TRBV5-1 13 CASSLDRQNEAFF
TRBV7-2 18 CASSLVRSREVGQETQYF
TRBV5-1 13 CASSEGDSYEQYF
TRBV5-1 13 CASGLETNTEAFF
TRBV18 14 CASSQLQGRDIQYF
TRBV24-1 12 CATSDYRGEQFF
TRBV4-1 15 CASSLVQGDLYEQYF
TRBV9 15 CASSVVTGGKETQYF
TRBV28 17 CASRARTGGRGNSPLHF
TRBV11-2 15 CASSTSGGNSYEQYF
TRBV7-3 15 CASSPSHGQGAEQYF
TRBV5-1 14 CASSLGTGGEKLFF
TRBV9 14 CASSGQGIGETQYF
TRBV5-1 16 CASSLVGPLNTGELFF
TRBV5-1 14 CASSKRSDGYEQYF
TRBV7-2 16 CASSLEYAGAGQPQHF
TRBV7-9 14 CASSLVPENYGYTF
TRBV4-1 15 CASKPTSDTYNEQFF
TRBV9 12 CASSRERYGYTF
TRBV5-6 12 CASSWGTAEAFF
TRBV19 13 CASSLRQGYRKFF
TRBV5-4 14 CASSTGVGADTQYF
TRBV18 14 CASSSSSGANVLTF
TRBV30 15 CAWVDRGTSNYGYTF
TRBV23-1 17 CASSQYSLCGRFYEQYF
TRBV3-1/TRBV3-2 14 CASSRNDFYNEQFF
TRBV6-5 15 CASSPRQGSNQPQHF